This paragraph reports one TCR beta chain. No antigen is known for it. Healthy donors of bone marrow made up the group. This sample is drawn from a study of cytomegalovirus exposure and HLA in healthy donors. Across the study: Approximately 77 million unique TCRs from HLA-typed donors were held in an early release of data. Study-level points and caveats: Overall, some 160 TCR beta chains were annotated as cytomegalovirus-associated.

This CDR3 is 16 amino acids long. Germline V gives CDR1 KGHSH, CDR2 LQKENI. Trimming stripped 4 bases from V and 3 bases from J, with 18 bases between. PCR used 60 Vbeta primers and 13 Jbeta primers. Assay used: immunoSEQ multiplex PCR; TCRdb lists only in-frame clones, some missing. The table lists about 62,000 clones, approximately 87% of them singletons, with roughly 1.4% in the top ten. This chain connects TRBV18 to TRBJ1-2; D is undetermined. The sample comprised PBMCs. This receptor was obtained from a man younger than 35 in good health and CMV-seronegative. The CDR3 is CASSQTNQVTDYGYTF. The CDR3 DNA is TGTGCCAGCTCACAAACAAACCAGGTCACGGACTATGGCTACACCTTC. The full variable domain, completed using reference TRBV18 and TRBJ1-2, is NAGVMQNPRHLVRRRGQEARLRCSPMKGHSHVYWYRQLPEEGLKFMVYLQKENIIDESGMPKERFSAEFPKEGPSILRIQQVVRGDSAAYFCASSQTNQVTDYGYTFGSGTRLTVV.